This TCR beta chain was retrieved from a study of graft-versus-host responses after intestinal transplantation. Study-level background: Anti-thymocyte globulin induction was given to all recipients, followed by tacrolimus and steroids for approximately three years.

TCRdb's copy holds only in-frame clones and misses some; the assay was immunoSEQ multiplex PCR. The data hold about 94,000 clones, with around nine tenths observed a single time. Study-wide results and limits: Present in recipient marrow, GvH clones included some that appeared first in ileum or blood.

With regard to this clone: Its antigen is unknown.

The CDR3 contains 17 residues. V lost 1 base, J lost 2 bases, and 18 bases lay in between. CDR1 and CDR2 (germline): LNHDA, SQIVND (reference sequence). Material: unstimulated CD8+ T cells sorted from spleen or lymph node cells, obtained before intestinal transplant. The chain has TRBV19 and TRBJ2-7; D may be TRBD2 (7 bases). This TCR was sampled from a human donor who received an intestinal transplant. CDR3 coding DNA: TGTGCCAGTAGTATAGGAAGTTTGCGGGGGCCAACCTACGAGCAGTACTTC. Translation gives CASSIGSLRGPTYEQYF. The whole variable domain, filled in from reference TRBV19 and TRBJ2-7, reads DGGITQSPKYLFRKEGQNVTLSCEQNLNHDAMYWYRQDPGQGLRLIYYSQIVNDFQKGDIAEGYSVSREKKESFPLTVTSAQKNPTAFYLCASSIGSLRGPTYEQYFGPGTRLTVT.